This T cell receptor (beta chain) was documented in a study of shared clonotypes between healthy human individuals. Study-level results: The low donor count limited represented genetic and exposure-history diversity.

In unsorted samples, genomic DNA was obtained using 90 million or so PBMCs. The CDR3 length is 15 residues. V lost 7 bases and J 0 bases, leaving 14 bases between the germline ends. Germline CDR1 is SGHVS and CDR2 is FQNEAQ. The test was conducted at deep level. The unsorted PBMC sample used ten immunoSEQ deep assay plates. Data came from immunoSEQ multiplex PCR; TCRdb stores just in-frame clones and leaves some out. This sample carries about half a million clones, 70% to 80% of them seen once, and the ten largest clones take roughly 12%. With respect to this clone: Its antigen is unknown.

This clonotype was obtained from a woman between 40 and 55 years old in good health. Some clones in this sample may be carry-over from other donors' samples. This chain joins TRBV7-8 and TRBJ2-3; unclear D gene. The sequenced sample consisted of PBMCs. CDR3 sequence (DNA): TGTGCCAGCATATTGACCAGCAGTAGCACAGATACGCAGTATTTT. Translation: CASILTSSSTDTQYF.